This T cell receptor beta chain is drawn from a study of blood T cells in healthy people across ages. The germline gives CDR1 MDHEN, CDR2 SYDVKM. Trimming cost V 5 bases and J 13 bases, with 27 bases left between them. The CDR3 loop spans 16 amino acids. Next came a second PCR, run for about 7 to 12 cycles, which used a sample-barcoded 5' primer along with a J-beta primer mix. TCRdb reanalysed the 5' RACE reads using MiXCR and keeps one entry per CDR3 protein. The sample comprises 1.5 million or so distinct CDR3 sequences, approximately 42% of which are singletons, and 7.9% rests with the top ten. This clonotype was counted once.

The sequencing sample was made of blood. The chain has TRBV28 and TRBJ2-1, with TRBD1 as a possible D gene (6 bases). The receptor comes from a woman under 30 in good health. The CDR3 loop is CASSPGDTETGETQFF. As DNA, the CDR3 is TGTGCCAGCAGTCCCGGGGACACAGAAACTGGAGAGACCCAGTTCTTC.